This entry concerns a single T cell receptor beta chain. Measured with immunoSEQ multiplex PCR; TCRdb has only the in-frame clones, and not every one. The table lists over 200,000 clones, around nine tenths of them singletons, with around 10% in the top ten. These data belong to a study of blood T cell repertoires in COVID-19. The sequencing input was peripheral blood. This clonotype was sampled from a man aged 40-55 years who had recovered from COVID-19.

This CDR3 reads CASSYATYRGYGYTF. The CDR3 DNA reads TGTGCCAGCAGTTACGCGACTTATAGAGGGTATGGCTACACCTTC. The genes are TRBV6-6 and TRBJ1-2; no firm D call. This CDR3 contains 15 residues. In germline, CDR1 is MNHNY, CDR2 SVGAGI (reference sequence). Trimming removed 2 bases from V and 5 bases from J, with 15 bases in between.